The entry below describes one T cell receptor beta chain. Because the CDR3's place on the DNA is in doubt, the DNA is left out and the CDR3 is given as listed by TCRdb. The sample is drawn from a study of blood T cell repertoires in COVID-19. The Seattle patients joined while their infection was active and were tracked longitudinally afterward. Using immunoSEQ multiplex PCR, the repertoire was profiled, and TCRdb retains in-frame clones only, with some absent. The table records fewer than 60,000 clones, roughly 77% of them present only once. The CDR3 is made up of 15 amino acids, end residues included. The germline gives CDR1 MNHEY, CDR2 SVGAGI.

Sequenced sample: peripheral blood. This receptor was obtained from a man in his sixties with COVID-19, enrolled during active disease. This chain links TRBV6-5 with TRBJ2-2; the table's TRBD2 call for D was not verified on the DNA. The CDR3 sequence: CASSTSGLAGGELFF.